The 29 T cell receptor beta chains in this list originate from one sample, sequenced in a study of regulatory T cells in long-lasting Graves disease (dated by TCRdb to the early 2020s). The method was multiplex PCR. Sequencing used an Illumina HiSeq 4000. iRepertoire HTBI primers and Arm-PCR amplification of CDR3 regions were used to construct TCR beta libraries. Starting from the raw public reads, TCRdb applied fastp trimming at Q25, assembled clones with MiXCR and retained in-frame beta chains. Each CDR3 protein gets just one entry, which takes the most common genes and DNA from the rows behind it. The sample records approximately 500,000 distinct CDR3 sequences, 20% to 25% of which are singletons. The ten largest clones capture 7% to 9% of the sample. The meaning of the sample's time point label: persistent/refractory GD, antithyroid drugs over 5 years with positive TRAb. RNA was extracted from PBMCs in TRIzol for both TCR sequencing and RNA sequencing.

This material consisted of peripheral blood mononuclear cells (PBMCs), taken when the disease was refractory, from a patient treated with antithyroid drugs. Receptor source: a female donor with Graves disease.

This clonotype came up many times. The chain links TRBV28 to TRBJ2-5; D is possibly TRBD1 or TRBD2 (5 bases each). The germline V gene encodes CDR1 MDHEN and CDR2 SYDVKM. With 7 bases removed from V and 5 bases from J, the gap between germline ends came to 20 bases. This CDR3 contains 15 residues. DNA for the CDR3: TGTGCCAGCAAGTTATGGGGGAACAGTAAGGAGACCCAGTACTTC. It specifies CASKLWGNSKETQYF. The whole variable domain, filled in from reference TRBV28 and TRBJ2-5, reads DVKVTQSSRYLVKRTGEKVFLECVQDMDHENMFWYRQDPGLGLRLIYFSYDVKMKEKGDIPEGYSVSREKKERFSLILESASTNQTSMYLCASKLWGNSKETQYFGPGTRLLVL.

Many counts were recorded for this clonotype. The J gene is TRBJ1-1, the V gene TRBV28; D is ambiguous. Per the germline V gene, CDR1 is MDHEN and CDR2 is SYDVKM. V shed 4 bases and J shed 6 bases, with 9 bases lying between them. This CDR3 comprises 12 residues. The CDR3 spells CASSSTPAEAFF. In nucleotides, the CDR3 is TGTGCCAGCAGTTCCACCCCGGCTGAAGCTTTCTTT.

This sequence joins TRBV6-2 or TRBV6-3 and TRBJ2-7; D unclear. CDR1 and CDR2 from the germline V gene are MNHEY and SVGEGT. The CDR3 spans 16 residues. V was pared by 4 bases and J by 5 bases, with 21 bases between. The CDR3 region is CASSFVSSYGGNEQYF. CDR3 DNA sequence: TGTGCCAGCAGTTTTGTTTCGTCCTACGGCGGTAACGAGCAGTACTTC.

This clonotype has a count of ten or more. The CDR3 coding sequence is TGTGCCATCAGTGGGGGCAGGGTCGACATTCAGTACTTC. Its protein product is CAISGGRVDIQYF. The chain combines TRBV10-3 with TRBJ2-4, with D tentatively TRBD1 (5 bases). Trimming stripped 4 bases from V and 8 bases from J, with 12 bases between. Germline V gives CDR1 ENHRY, CDR2 SYGVKD. CDR3 size: 13 residues.

To note about this clonotype: One junction end disagrees with the germline gene, perhaps due to a read error. The V and J genes are TRBV18 and TRBJ1-1; D is perhaps TRBD1 (6 bases). The CDR3 spans 15 residues. Germline V CDR1 and CDR2: KGHSH, LQKENI. The CDR3 nucleotides read TGTGCCGGCTCAACAATGACAGGAGCTAACACTGAAGCTTTCTTT. Encoded protein: CAGSTMTGANTEAFF.

The genes are TRBV7-2 and TRBJ2-1, with D perhaps TRBD2 (7 bases). The germline CDR1 and CDR2 sequences are SGHTA and FQGNSA. CDR3 length: 15 residues. V was trimmed by 2 bases and J by 9 bases, leaving 17 bases between them. CDR3 protein: CASSLSGKGGFEQFF. The DNA for the CDR3 is TGTGCCAGCAGCTTAAGCGGGAAGGGGGGGTTTGAGCAGTTCTTC.

This clonotype has ten or more counts. Written as DNA, the CDR3 is TGTGCCAGCAGCTTATTAGCGGGGGGCGACCTTTCTGAGACCCAGTACTTC. Translated, it gives CASSLLAGGDLSETQYF. The chain is built from TRBV7-6 and TRBJ2-5; 10 bases line up with TRBD2. There are 17 residues in the CDR3. Germline lookup yields CDR1 SGHVS and CDR2 FNYEAQ. The J segment lost 5 bases and the V segment lost 2 bases, leaving 11 bases of the junction unmatched.

At least ten counts were recorded for this clonotype. The chain employs TRBV6-1 and TRBJ2-7; no clear D. Trimming stripped 7 bases from V and 2 bases from J, with 15 bases between. Per the germline V gene, CDR1 is MNHNS and CDR2 is SASEGT. The CDR3 covers 14 residues. CDR3 DNA sequence: TGTGCCAGCAAGCTGGAGAGTCAAACCTACGAGCAGTACTTC. This translates into CASKLESQTYEQYF.

V usage is TRBV6-2 or TRBV6-3 and J usage is TRBJ1-2, with D uncertain. This CDR3 comprises 15 residues. Looked up from germline, CDR1 is MNHEY and CDR2 is SVGEGT. V was pared by 0 bases and J by 1 base, with 9 bases between. CDR3 bases: TGTGCCAGCAGTTACTCGGGCAGTTTTAACTATGGCTACACCTTC. Translated: CASSYSGSFNYGYTF.

This clonotype was detected only a few times. The V call is TRBV19, the J call TRBJ1-1; D is unresolved. V was shortened by 2 bases and J by 5 bases, with 12 bases between the two germline ends. Germline V gene sequence: CDR1 LNHDA, CDR2 SQIVND (reference sequence). CDR3 length equals 14 residues. CDR3 protein: CASSITPDGTEAFF. For the CDR3, the DNA is TGTGCCAGTAGTATAACGCCGGATGGGACTGAAGCTTTCTTT.

Notes on this clonotype: Just one base apart from a much larger clone, this may be a read error. The CDR3 does not end in the conserved phenylalanine or tryptophan, so this is likely a read error. The chain joins TRBV2 to TRBJ1-5; 10 bases map to TRBD1. V trimming: 4 bases; J trimming: 8 bases; junction bases outside the gene matches: 2. The CDR3 extends over 13 amino acids. In germline, CDR1 is SNHLY, CDR2 FYNNEI. This CDR3 is CASSGQGAKPQHS. DNA for the CDR3: TGTGCCAGCAGTGGACAGGGGGCGAAGCCCCAGCATTCT.

This chain links TRBV10-3 with TRBJ1-3; D is ambiguous. V was shortened by 0 bases and J by 2 bases, with 8 bases between the two germline ends. This CDR3 contains 15 residues. Germline V gene lookup returns CDR1 ENHRY and CDR2 SYGVKD. The CDR3 nucleotides are TGTGCCATCAGTGAGTCCATTACGGCTGGAAACACCATATATTTT. Protein: CAISESITAGNTIYF.

This clonotype was counted between two and nine times. The V gene is TRBV29-1, the J gene TRBJ2-2; 7 positions agree with TRBD1. Trimming at V came to 0 bases and at J to 0 bases, leaving 7 bases not matched to a gene. Germline CDR1 and CDR2: SQVTM and ANQGSEA. The CDR3 contains 17 residues. CDR3 sequence (DNA): TGCAGCGTTGAAGATGCGTCCCAGGGGGCGAACACCGGGGAGCTGTTTTTT. Its protein is CSVEDASQGANTGELFF.

This clonotype occurred a few times. The rearrangement links TRBV5-1 to TRBJ2-5, with a possible D match to TRBD1 (5 bases). Germline loops: CDR1 SGHRS, CDR2 YFSETQ. The CDR3 runs 14 residues. Trimming cost V 4 bases and J 4 bases, with 14 bases left between them. CDR3 residues: CASSPGNQGETQYF. CDR3 nucleotide sequence: TGCGCCAGCAGCCCTGGGAATCAGGGAGAGACCCAGTACTTC.

The chain carries TRBV7-9 and TRBJ2-5; D is ambiguous. Between the trimmed V and J ends, which lost 4 bases and 3 bases, there was a span of 12 bases. Germline V CDR1 and CDR2: SEHNR, FQNEAQ (reference sequence). The CDR3 sequence is 14 residues long. In DNA, the CDR3 is TGTGCCAGCAGCTCCTGGACCGTCAAAGAGACCCAGTACTTC. Translated: CASSSWTVKETQYF.

This clonotype was found many times. The rearrangement links TRBV12-3 or TRBV12-4 to TRBJ2-2; 8 bases match TRBD1. This CDR3 comprises 17 residues. The V gene end was trimmed by 6 bases and the J gene end by 1 base; junction bases not matched to a gene: 10. The CDR3 DNA reads TGTGCCAGCAGAGACCAGGGGGCCCAACTGAACACCGGGGAGCTGTTTTTT. Its protein is CASRDQGAQLNTGELFF.

This clonotype was observed many times. The chain carries TRBV7-9 and TRBJ2-7, with D possibly matching TRBD2 (6 bases). Between the trimmed V and J ends, which lost 6 bases and 2 bases, there was a span of 11 bases. CDR1 is SEHNR and CDR2 is FQNEAQ in the germline V gene (reference sequence). This CDR3 contains 13 residues. CDR3 in amino acids: CASSISGTYEQYF. CDR3 DNA: TGTGCCAGCAGTATTAGCGGAACCTACGAGCAGTACTTC.

This clonotype was picked up many times. The CDR3 loop is CSLGEGDYGYTF. The CDR3 nucleotides are TGCAGCCTGGGGGAGGGTGACTATGGCTACACCTTC. This chain connects TRBV29-1 to TRBJ1-2; the D gene is possibly TRBD1 (5 bases). CDR3 length: 12 residues. The germline gives CDR1 SQVTM, CDR2 ANQGSEA. V was trimmed by 8 bases and J by 3 bases, leaving 13 bases between them.

The chain uses TRBV6-2 or TRBV6-3 and TRBJ2-5; a possible D gene is TRBD2 (6 bases). V lost 6 bases and J 7 bases, leaving 15 bases between the germline ends. This CDR3 contains 13 residues. Germline loops: CDR1 MNHEY, CDR2 SVGEGT. The CDR3 sequence: CASRRGGEGTQYF. CDR3 DNA sequence: TGTGCCAGCAGGAGGGGAGGTGAAGGGACCCAGTACTTC.

As for this clonotype: One end of the junction fails to match germline, which may point to a read error. This chain connects TRBV7-2 to TRBJ2-7, with D tentatively TRBD1 or TRBD2 (5 bases each). CDR1 is SGHTA and CDR2 is FQGNSA in the germline V gene. This CDR3 has 17 amino acids. CDR3 sequence reads: CASSQDVAGAMAYEQYF. CDR3 nucleotides: TGCGCCAGCAGCCAAGATGTGGCCGGGGCCATGGCTTACGAGCAGTACTTC.

Ten or more counts support this clonotype. The genes are TRBV28 and TRBJ2-5; D gene unclear. Germline CDR1 reads MDHEN; CDR2 reads SYDVKM. The CDR3 contains 14 residues. V lost 1 base, J lost 7 bases, and 13 bases lay in between. Written as DNA, the CDR3 is TGTGCCAGCAGTTTATTTCGCGGCCGAGGGACCCAGTACTTC. Its translation: CASSLFRGRGTQYF. Full variable domain (rest looked up from reference TRBV28 and TRBJ2-5): DVKVTQSSRYLVKRTGEKVFLECVQDMDHENMFWYRQDPGLGLRLIYFSYDVKMKEKGDIPEGYSVSREKKERFSLILESASTNQTSMYLCASSLFRGRGTQYFGPGTRLLVL.

This clonotype came up many times. The CDR3 nucleotides read TGTGCCAGCACCGATATGGAGGTATCCTACGAGCAGTACTTC. It is translated as CASTDMEVSYEQYF. The V gene is TRBV6-1, the J gene TRBJ2-7; TRBD2 is a possible D gene (5 bases). The CDR3 sequence is 14 residues long. Trimming left V 7 bases short and J 1 base short, with 14 bases between. Germline V gene data show CDR1 as MNHNS and CDR2 as SASEGT.

This clonotype appeared many times. The V gene is TRBV5-6, the J gene TRBJ1-6; D is ambiguous. Trimming took 3 bases from V and 10 from J, leaving 11 bases between them. The CDR3 is 13 amino acids. Germline V gives CDR1 SGHDT, CDR2 YYEEEE. CDR3 nucleotides: TGTGCCAGCAGCTACGGACCGGGATCACCCCTCCACTTT. This codes for CASSYGPGSPLHF.

This clonotype was recorded at least ten times. The rearrangement uses TRBV2 and TRBJ1-5; D is ambiguous. V lost 1 base and J 2 bases, leaving 9 bases between the germline ends. From germline, CDR1 is SNHLY and CDR2 FYNNEI. The CDR3 has 15 residues. The CDR3 reads CASSEESAGNQPQHF. As DNA, the CDR3 is TGTGCCAGCAGTGAAGAATCCGCGGGCAATCAGCCCCAGCATTTT. Together with reference TRBV2 and TRBJ1-5, the CDR3 gives the full variable domain: EPEVTQTPSHQVTQMGQEVILRCVPISNHLYFYWYRQILGQKVEFLVSFYNNEISEKSEIFDDQFSVERPDGSNFTLKIRSTKLEDSAMYFCASSEESAGNQPQHFGDGTRLSIL.

This clonotype was seen repeatedly, ten times or more. The chain employs TRBV12-3 or TRBV12-4 and TRBJ1-1; 7 positions match TRBD1. This CDR3 has 14 residues. J was trimmed by 1 base and V by 6 bases; bases with no gene match: 5. For the CDR3, the DNA is TGTGCCAGCAGCTCGACAGGGTCGAACACTGAAGCTTTCTTT. Amino acid sequence: CASSSTGSNTEAFF.

On this clonotype itself: At one of its ends the junction is not consistent with the germline gene, which may arise from a read error. This chain connects TRBV28 to TRBJ2-1; D may be TRBD1 or TRBD2 (5 bases each). This CDR3 is 13 amino acids long. CDR1 and CDR2 (germline): MDHEN, SYDVKM. The DNA of the CDR3 is TGTGCCAGCAGTCTCACGACTAAGGGGCATGTAGAATTC. It yields the protein CASSLTTKGHVEF.

To note about this clonotype: A read error may account for a junction end that differs from germline. The genes are TRBV13 and TRBJ1-1; TRBD1 is a possible D gene (6 bases). Germline V gene sequence: CDR1 PRHDT, CDR2 FYEKMQ (reference sequence). CDR3 size: 14 residues. The DNA of the CDR3 is TGTGCCAGCAGCTTCGGACAGCCGAACACTAAAGCTTTCTTT. Encoded protein: CASSFGQPNTKAFF.

This clonotype was recorded many times. CDR3: CAIRGLNTEAFF. The CDR3, as DNA: TGTGCCATCAGGGGACTGAACACTGAAGCTTTCTTT. The chain has TRBV10-3 and TRBJ1-1; a weak D match, TRBD1 (5 bases). Germline-derived CDR1 and CDR2 are ENHRY and SYGVKD. Trimming shortened V by 6 bases and J by 0 bases, and 5 bases separated the two germline ends. The CDR3 is 12 amino acids.

This chain links TRBV20-1 with TRBJ2-4; 11 bases fit TRBD1. Germline V gene data show CDR1 as DFQATT and CDR2 as SNEGSKA (reference sequence). This CDR3 has 16 residues. Trimming removed 5 bases from V and 6 bases from J; junction bases left unmatched: 12. CDR3 region: CSAGGVGQGGLNIQYF. As DNA, the CDR3 is TGCAGTGCTGGAGGCGTGGGACAGGGGGGATTAAACATTCAGTACTTC.